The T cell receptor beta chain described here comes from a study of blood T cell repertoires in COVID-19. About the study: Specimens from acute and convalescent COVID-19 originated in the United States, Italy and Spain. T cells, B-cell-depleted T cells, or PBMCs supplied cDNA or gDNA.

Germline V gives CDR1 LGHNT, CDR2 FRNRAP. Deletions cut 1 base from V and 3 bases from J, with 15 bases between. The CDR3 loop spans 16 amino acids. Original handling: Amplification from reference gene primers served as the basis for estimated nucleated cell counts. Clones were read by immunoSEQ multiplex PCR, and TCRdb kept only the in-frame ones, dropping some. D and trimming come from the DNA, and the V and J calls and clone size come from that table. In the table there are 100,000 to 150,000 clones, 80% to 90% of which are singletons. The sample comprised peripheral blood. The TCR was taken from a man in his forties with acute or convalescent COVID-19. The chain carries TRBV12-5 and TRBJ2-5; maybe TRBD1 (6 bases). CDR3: CASGLAIPGQKETQYF. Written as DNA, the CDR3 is TGTGCTAGTGGTTTGGCAATCCCCGGACAGAAAGAGACCCAGTACTTC.